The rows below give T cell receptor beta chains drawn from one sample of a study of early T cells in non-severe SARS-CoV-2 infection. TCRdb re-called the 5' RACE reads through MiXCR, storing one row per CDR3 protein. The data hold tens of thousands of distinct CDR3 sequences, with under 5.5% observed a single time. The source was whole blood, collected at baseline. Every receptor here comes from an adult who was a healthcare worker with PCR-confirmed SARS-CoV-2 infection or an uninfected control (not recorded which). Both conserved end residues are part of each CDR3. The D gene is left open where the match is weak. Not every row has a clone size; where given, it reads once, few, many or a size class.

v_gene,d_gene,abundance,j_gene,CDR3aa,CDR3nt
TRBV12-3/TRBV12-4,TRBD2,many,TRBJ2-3,CASSPGTSGVTSTDTQYF,TGTGCCAGCAGCCCCGGGACTAGCGGTGTCACTAGCACAGATACGCAGTATTTT
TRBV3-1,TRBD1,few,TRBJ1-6,CASSLRVGTGASPLHF,TGTGCCAGCAGCCTAAGGGTTGGGACAGGGGCTTCACCCCTCCACTTT
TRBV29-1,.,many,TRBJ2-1,CSDNEQFF,TGCAGCGACAATGAGCAGTTCTTC
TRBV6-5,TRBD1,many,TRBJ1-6,CASSLRGGQGAGSPLHF,TGTGCCAGCAGTTTACGGGGGGGACAGGGGGCTGGTTCACCCCTCCACTTT
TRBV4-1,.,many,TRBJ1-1,CASSQDRRGRAEAFF,TGCGCCAGCAGCCAAGATCGGAGGGGTCGCGCTGAAGCTTTCTTT
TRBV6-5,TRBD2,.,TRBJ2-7,CASSSAGGLEQYF,TGTGCCAGCAGTTCTGCGGGGGGGCTCGAGCAGTACTTC
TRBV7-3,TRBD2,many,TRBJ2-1,CASSLQGRLAGGRGNEQFF,TGTGCCAGCAGCCTACAGGGGCGATTAGCGGGAGGGCGTGGCAATGAGCAGTTCTTC
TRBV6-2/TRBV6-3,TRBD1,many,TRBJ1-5,CASSYNTGGNQPQHF,TGTGCCAGCAGTTACAACACAGGGGGGAATCAGCCCCAGCATTTT
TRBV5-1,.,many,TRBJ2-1,CATHTGRASGSEQFF,TGCGCCACCCATACAGGGAGGGCTAGCGGTAGTGAGCAGTTCTTC
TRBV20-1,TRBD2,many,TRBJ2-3,CSARDPMRAGGGDTQYF,TGCAGTGCTAGAGATCCCATGAGAGCGGGAGGTGGAGATACGCAGTATTTT
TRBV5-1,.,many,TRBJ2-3,CASSFGSSTDTQYF,TGCGCCAGCAGCTTTGGGTCCAGCACAGATACGCAGTATTTT
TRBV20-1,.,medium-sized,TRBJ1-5,CSAKPERQGGPSQHF,TGCAGTGCTAAGCCAGAAAGGCAAGGCGGACCATCCCAGCATTTT
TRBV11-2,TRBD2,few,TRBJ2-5,CASSSAGIAGQETQYF,TGTGCCAGCAGCTCCGCCGGAATAGCGGGGCAAGAGACCCAGTACTTC
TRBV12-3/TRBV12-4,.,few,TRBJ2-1,CASTGLTSPIGNEQFF,TGTGCCAGCACGGGCCTGACCTCGCCGATAGGCAATGAGCAGTTCTTC
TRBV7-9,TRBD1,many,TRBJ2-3,CASSPRGTGDTTQYF,TGTGCCAGCAGCCCTAGGGGGACAGGGGACACTACGCAGTATTTT
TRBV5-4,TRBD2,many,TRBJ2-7,CASSFGLADYEQYF,TGTGCCAGCAGCTTCGGACTAGCGGACTACGAGCAGTACTTC
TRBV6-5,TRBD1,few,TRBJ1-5,CASSPDRARNQPQHF,TGTGCCAGCAGTCCCGACAGGGCCCGCAATCAGCCCCAGCATTTT
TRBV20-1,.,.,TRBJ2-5,CSARDPQTGAQYF,TGCAGTGCTAGAGACCCCCAAACGGGGGCCCAGTACTTC
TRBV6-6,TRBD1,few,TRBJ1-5,CASSSPGGGNQPQHF,TGTGCCAGCAGTTCTCCAGGGGGCGGCAATCAGCCCCAGCATTTT
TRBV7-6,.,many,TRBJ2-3,CASSLSTDTQYF,TGTGCCAGCAGCTTGAGCACAGATACGCAGTATTTT
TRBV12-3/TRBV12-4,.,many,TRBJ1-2,CASSLIGVNYGYTF,TGTGCCAGCAGTTTGATAGGGGTAAACTATGGCTACACCTTC
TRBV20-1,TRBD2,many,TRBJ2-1,CSASPTPSGIYNEQFF,TGCAGTGCTAGCCCCACACCTAGCGGGATCTACAATGAGCAGTTCTTC
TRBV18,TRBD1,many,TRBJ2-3,CASSPLGTGTDTQYF,TGTGCCAGCTCACCACTTGGGACAGGCACAGATACGCAGTATTTT
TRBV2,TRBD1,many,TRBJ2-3,CASSPGQSTDTQYF,TGTGCCAGCAGCCCGGGACAGAGCACAGATACGCAGTATTTT
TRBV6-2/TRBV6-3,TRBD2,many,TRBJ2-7,CASTDPPGLAVSYEQYF,TGTGCCAGCACCGATCCGCCGGGACTAGCGGTGTCCTACGAGCAGTACTTC
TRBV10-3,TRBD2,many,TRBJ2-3,CAISPGTSASDTQYF,TGTGCCATCAGCCCCGGGACTAGCGCCTCAGATACGCAGTATTTT
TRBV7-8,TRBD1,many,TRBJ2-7,CASSLALDRGGHYEQYF,TGTGCCAGCAGCTTAGCGCTGGACAGGGGGGGACATTACGAGCAGTACTTC
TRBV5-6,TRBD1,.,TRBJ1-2,CASSLGTGGDGYTF,TGTGCCAGCAGCTTGGGGACAGGGGGCGACGGCTACACCTTC
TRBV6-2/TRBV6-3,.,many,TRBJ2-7,CASSKGLRTTYEQYF,TGTGCCAGCAGCAAGGGCCTTAGGACGACCTACGAGCAGTACTTC
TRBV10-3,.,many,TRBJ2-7,CAISGIYEQYF,TGTGCCATCAGTGGGATTTACGAGCAGTACTTC
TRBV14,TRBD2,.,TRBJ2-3,CASSQDPGGSTDTQYF,TGTGCCAGCAGCCAAGATCCGGGAGGGAGCACAGATACGCAGTATTTT
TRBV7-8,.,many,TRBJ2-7,CASSLPGDEQYF,TGTGCCAGCAGCTTACCCGGCGACGAGCAGTACTTC
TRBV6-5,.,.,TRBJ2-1,CASSLSGRLDDEQFF,TGTGCCAGCAGCCTAAGCGGCCGACTAGACGATGAGCAGTTCTTC
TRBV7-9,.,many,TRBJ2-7,CASSSLSSYEQYF,TGTGCCAGCAGCTCGCTTAGCTCCTACGAGCAGTACTTC
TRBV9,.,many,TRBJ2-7,CASSVAPQPYYEQYF,TGTGCCAGCAGCGTAGCCCCCCAACCTTACTACGAGCAGTACTTC
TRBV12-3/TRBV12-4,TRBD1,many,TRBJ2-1,CASRAGGFEQFF,TGTGCCAGCAGAGCAGGGGGTTTTGAGCAGTTCTTC
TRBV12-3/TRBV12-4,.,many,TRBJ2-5,CASSLAGAKYQETQYF,TGTGCCAGCAGTTTAGCAGGGGCTAAGTACCAAGAGACCCAGTACTTC
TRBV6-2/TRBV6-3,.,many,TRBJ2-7,CASRDTGEQYF,TGTGCCAGCAGGGACACGGGTGAGCAGTACTTC
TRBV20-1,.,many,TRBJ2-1,CSARDVNEQFF,TGCAGTGCCCGGGACGTCAATGAGCAGTTCTTC
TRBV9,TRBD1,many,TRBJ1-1,CASSAGQGEAFF,TGTGCCAGCAGCGCGGGACAGGGAGAAGCTTTCTTT
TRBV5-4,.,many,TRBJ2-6,CASSLAGANVLTF,TGTGCCAGCAGCTTGGCTGGGGCCAACGTCCTGACTTTC
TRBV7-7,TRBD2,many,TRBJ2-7,CASGGLAGGPFYEQYF,TGTGCTAGCGGGGGCCTAGCGGGAGGGCCGTTTTACGAGCAGTACTTC
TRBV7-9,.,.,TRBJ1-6,CASNQTGSYNSPLHF,TGTGCCAGCAACCAAACTGGCTCCTATAATTCACCCCTCCACTTT
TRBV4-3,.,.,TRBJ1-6,CASSQVDSNSPLHF,TGCGCCAGCAGCCAAGTGGACAGTAATTCACCCCTCCACTTT
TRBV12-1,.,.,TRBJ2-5,CASSQVGRRIQETQYF,TGTGCCAGCAGCCAAGTCGGTAGACGAATCCAAGAGACCCAGTACTTC
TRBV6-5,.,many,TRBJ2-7,CAARRGEFSYEQYF,TGTGCAGCTCGACGGGGAGAATTCTCCTACGAGCAGTACTTC
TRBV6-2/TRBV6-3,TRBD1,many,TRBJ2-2,CASSTLDRGPTGELFF,TGTGCCAGCAGTACTCTGGACAGGGGGCCCACCGGGGAGCTGTTTTTT